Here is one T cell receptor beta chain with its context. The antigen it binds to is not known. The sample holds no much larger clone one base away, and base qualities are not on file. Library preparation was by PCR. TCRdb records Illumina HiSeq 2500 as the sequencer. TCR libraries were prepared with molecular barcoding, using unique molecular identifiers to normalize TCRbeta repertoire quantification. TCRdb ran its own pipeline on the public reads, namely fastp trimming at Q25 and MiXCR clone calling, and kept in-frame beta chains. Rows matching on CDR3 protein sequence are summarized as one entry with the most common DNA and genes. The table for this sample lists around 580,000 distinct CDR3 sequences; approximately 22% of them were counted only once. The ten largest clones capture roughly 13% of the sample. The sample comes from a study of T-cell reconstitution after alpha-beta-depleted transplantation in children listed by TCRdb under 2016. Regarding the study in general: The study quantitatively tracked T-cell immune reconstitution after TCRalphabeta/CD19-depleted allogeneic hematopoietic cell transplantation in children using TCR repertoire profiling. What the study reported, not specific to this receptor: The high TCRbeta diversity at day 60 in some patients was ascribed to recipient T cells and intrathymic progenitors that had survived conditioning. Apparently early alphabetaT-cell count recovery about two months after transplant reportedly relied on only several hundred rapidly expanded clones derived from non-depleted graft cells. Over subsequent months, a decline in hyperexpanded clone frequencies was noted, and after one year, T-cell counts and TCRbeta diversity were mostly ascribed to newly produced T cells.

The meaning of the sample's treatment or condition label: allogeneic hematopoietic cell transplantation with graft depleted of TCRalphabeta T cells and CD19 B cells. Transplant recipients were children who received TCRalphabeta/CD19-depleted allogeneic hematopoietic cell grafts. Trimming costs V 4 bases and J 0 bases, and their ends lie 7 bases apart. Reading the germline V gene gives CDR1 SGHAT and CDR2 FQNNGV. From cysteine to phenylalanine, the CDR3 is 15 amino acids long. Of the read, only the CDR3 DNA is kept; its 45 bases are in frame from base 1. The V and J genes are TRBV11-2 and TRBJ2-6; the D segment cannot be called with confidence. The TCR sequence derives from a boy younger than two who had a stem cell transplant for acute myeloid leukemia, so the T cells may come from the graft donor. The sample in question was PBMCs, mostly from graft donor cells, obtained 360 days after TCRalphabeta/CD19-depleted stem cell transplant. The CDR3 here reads CASSSTSSGANVLTF. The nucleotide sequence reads TGTGCCAGCAGCTCCACCAGCTCTGGGGCCAACGTCCTGACTTTC.